This TCR beta chain was found in a study of blood T cell repertoires in COVID-19. The repertoire was sequenced with immunoSEQ multiplex PCR; TCRdb's copy has only in-frame clones and lacks some. The data hold about 50,000 clones, with about 88% observed a single time. The TCR comes from a human donor with active COVID-19. The donor label of this sample is uncertain. Sequenced: peripheral blood.

CDR3 nucleotide sequence: TGTGCCAGCAGCGCGGCGGGGATCCAAGAGACCCAGTACTTC. It encodes CASSAAGIQETQYF. This chain connects TRBV14 to TRBJ2-5; D may be TRBD2 (6 bases). Deletions cut 5 bases from V and 1 base from J, with 11 bases between. This CDR3 is built from 14 residues. In germline, CDR1 is SGHDN, CDR2 FVKESK. Using reference TRBV14 and TRBJ2-5 for the parts outside the CDR3, the full variable domain is EAGVTQFPSHSVIEKGQTVTLRCDPISGHDNLYWYRRVMGKEIKFLLHFVKESKQDESGMPNNRFLAERTGGTYSTLKVQPAELEDSGVYFCASSAAGIQETQYFGPGTRLLVL.